These 19 T cell receptor beta chains share one sample of origin, sequenced in a study of cytotoxic CD8 clonotypes in ibrutinib-treated CLL. Only in-frame clones appear in the TCRdb table, and some are missing; sequencing was by immunoSEQ multiplex PCR. The sample lists hundreds of thousands of clones, 70% occurring once. The sample in question was PBMCs, obtained after 24 months of ibrutinib treatment. These receptors were collected from a human donor with chronic lymphocytic leukemia.

This clone occurred a few times. The rearrangement uses TRBV29-1 and TRBJ1-2; 8 bases map to TRBD1. Germline lookup yields CDR1 SQVTM and CDR2 ANQGSEA. Unmatched junction bases numbered 3, after V lost 3 bases and J lost 6 bases. This CDR3 has 12 amino acids. The CDR3 spells CSVDGQGNGYTF. For the CDR3, the DNA is TGCAGCGTTGATGGACAGGGAAATGGCTACACCTTC. The entire variable domain, with the rest obtained from reference TRBV29-1 and TRBJ1-2, is as follows: SAVISQKPSRDICQRGTSLTIQCQVDSQVTMMFWYRQQPGQSLTLIATANQGSEATYESGFVIDKFPISRPNLTFSTLTVSNMSPEDSSIYLCSVDGQGNGYTFGSGTRLTVV.

This clone has only a few counts. The chain uses TRBV4-2 and TRBJ2-7; D is perhaps TRBD1 (6 bases). V gave up 1 base and J gave up 9 bases, with 22 bases separating them. CDR1 and CDR2 from the germline V gene are LGHNA and YNFKEQ. CDR3 length equals 16 residues. CDR3 protein: CASSQGGLVPPTRQYF. The CDR3 bases are TGTGCCAGCAGCCAAGGGGGGCTCGTTCCCCCCACGAGGCAGTACTTC.

The chain couples TRBV11-2 to TRBJ2-1; the match to TRBD2 covers 11 bases. The CDR3 loop spans 18 amino acids. The V gene end was trimmed by 6 bases and the J gene end by 0 bases; junction bases not matched to a gene: 10. Germline V CDR1 and CDR2: SGHAT, FQNNGV. CDR3 sequence: CASRSSGRTESSYNEQFF. CDR3 nucleotides: TGTGCCAGCAGGTCTAGCGGGAGGACTGAGAGCTCCTACAATGAGCAGTTCTTC. The variable domain in full, completed from reference TRBV11-2 and TRBJ2-1, reads EAGVAQSPRYKIIEKRQSVAFWCNPISGHATLYWYQQILGQGPKLLIQFQNNGVVDDSQLPKDRFSAERLKGVDSTLKIQPAKLEDSAVYLCASRSSGRTESSYNEQFFGPGTRLTVL.

This clone was observed once. This chain joins TRBV4-3 and TRBJ2-2; 9 bases fit TRBD1. J gave up 2 bases and V 3 bases, and 4 bases lay outside the gene matches. The CDR3 runs to 16 residues. Germline V gene lookup returns CDR1 LGHNA and CDR2 YSLEER. In DNA, the CDR3 is TGCGCCAGCAGCCAGAGGACAGGGGCCAACACCGGGGAGCTGTTTTTT. Residues: CASSQRTGANTGELFF.

This clone has just a few counts. This sequence joins TRBV27 and TRBJ2-7; possibly TRBD2 for D (6 bases). CDR1 and CDR2 (germline): MNHEY, SMNVEV (reference sequence). The V and J ends lost 6 bases and 2 bases respectively, with 11 bases between them. The CDR3 has 13 amino acids. DNA for the CDR3: TGTGCCAGCAGATGGAGGGCCCCCTACGAGCAGTACTTC. This encodes CASRWRAPYEQYF.

The J gene is TRBJ2-7, the V gene TRBV29-1; D assignment may be TRBD1 or TRBD2 (6 bases each). This CDR3 region has 12 residues. The germline V gene encodes CDR1 SQVTM and CDR2 ANQGSEA. Trimming cost V 5 bases and J 7 bases, with 15 bases left between them. The CDR3 DNA sequence: TGCAGCGTTTGGAGGGGGACGGGGGAGCAGTACTTC. Its protein product is CSVWRGTGEQYF.

J is TRBJ1-1 and V is TRBV2; D is unresolved. This CDR3 has 14 residues. The V and J ends lost 3 bases and 0 bases respectively, with 8 bases between them. CDR1 and CDR2 from the germline V gene are SNHLY and FYNNEI. The CDR3 loop is CASSDWWVNTEAFF. In nucleotides, the CDR3 is TGTGCCAGCAGTGATTGGTGGGTGAACACTGAAGCTTTCTTT.

The chain joins TRBV5-1 to TRBJ1-4; D unclear. V lost 0 bases and J 7 bases, leaving 13 bases between the germline ends. This CDR3 region has 15 residues. Looked up from germline, CDR1 is SGHRS and CDR2 is YFSETQ. CDR3: CASSLGAGEGEKLFF. In nucleotides, the CDR3 is TGCGCCAGCAGCTTGGGCGCGGGCGAGGGTGAAAAACTGTTTTTT.

Notes on this clone: Other DNA sequences of this sample code for an identical CDR3. CDR3 sequence: CASSSSRETQYF. Written as DNA, the CDR3 is TGTGCCAGCAGTTCCTCAAGGGAGACCCAGTACTTC. V usage is TRBV27 and J usage is TRBJ2-5; unclear D gene. The CDR3 is made up of 12 amino acids. Germline values: CDR1 MNHEY, CDR2 SMNVEV (reference sequence). V lost 4 bases to trimming and J lost 5 bases, with 8 bases between them.

J is TRBJ2-1 and V is TRBV9, with 9 bases identical to TRBD2. Germline loops: CDR1 SGDLS, CDR2 YYNGEE. With V trimmed by 0 bases and J by 8 bases, 6 bases remained unmatched. The CDR3 spans 15 residues. This CDR3 is CASSVGSGSTHEQFF. In DNA, the CDR3 is TGTGCCAGCAGCGTAGGTAGCGGGAGTACCCATGAGCAGTTCTTC.

The V call is TRBV7-9, the J call TRBJ2-1, with 7 positions matching TRBD2. CDR3 length: 13 residues. Germline V CDR1 and CDR2: SEHNR, FQNEAQ (reference sequence). CDR3 bases: TGTGCTGGGCCCGGGACTACCGACAATGAGCAGTTCTTC. As protein: CAGPGTTDNEQFF.

This chain links TRBV7-8 with TRBJ1-4; 7 bases line up with TRBD1. Germline V gene sequence: CDR1 SGHVS, CDR2 FQNEAQ. The CDR3 is made up of 14 amino acids. The trim removed 5 bases at V and 5 bases at J, leaving 5 bases unmatched. CDR3 residues: CASSLGTVNEKLFF. The CDR3 nucleotides are TGTGCCAGCAGCCTCGGGACAGTGAATGAAAAACTGTTTTTT.

V usage is TRBV11-2 and J usage is TRBJ2-1; D call uncertain. The CDR3 spans 12 residues. The V end was cut by 2 bases, the J end by 9 bases, with 8 bases between. CDR1 and CDR2 from the germline V gene are SGHAT and FQNNGV. The CDR3 spells CASSLKVVEQFF. The CDR3 DNA sequence: TGTGCCAGCAGCTTAAAGGTTGTTGAGCAGTTCTTC.

The chain couples TRBV27 to TRBJ2-1; TRBD2 aligns across 13 bases. This CDR3 has 14 residues. Trimming cost V 6 bases and J 9 bases; bases outside gene matches: 5. Germline V CDR1 and CDR2: MNHEY, SMNVEV (reference sequence). The CDR3 DNA follows: TGTGCCAGCAGCTGGACTAGCGGGAGCGGTGAGCAGTTCTTC. Translated: CASSWTSGSGEQFF.

The chain joins TRBV7-2 to TRBJ2-1; D perhaps matches TRBD1 (6 bases). Trimming removed 5 bases from V and 14 bases from J, with 13 bases in between. This CDR3 region has 11 residues. CDR1 is SGHTA, CDR2 FQGNSA, per germline. The CDR3 DNA follows: TGTGCCAGCAGCCTACAGGGTGGAAAGTTCTTC. Amino acid sequence: CASSLQGGKFF.

The chain recombines TRBV2 with TRBJ2-5, with 7 bases matching TRBD1. V gave up 6 bases and J gave up 3 bases; unmatched junction bases: 7. The CDR3 has 14 amino acids. From germline, CDR1 is SNHLY and CDR2 FYNNEI. This CDR3 reads CASSLGTAEETQYF. CDR3 DNA: TGTGCCAGCAGCCTAGGGACAGCCGAAGAGACCCAGTACTTC.

This clone was observed once. V and J are TRBV4-2 and TRBJ2-1; 11 bases match TRBD2. Per the germline V gene, CDR1 is LGHNA and CDR2 is YNFKEQ. The CDR3 has 15 amino acids. The ends lost 1 base at V and 10 bases at J; junction bases unmatched: 6. The CDR3: CASSQGTGTSGEQFF. The DNA of the CDR3 is TGTGCCAGCAGCCAAGGGACAGGGACTAGCGGCGAGCAGTTCTTC.

The chain couples TRBV19 to TRBJ2-1; no clear D. Per the germline V gene, CDR1 is LNHDA and CDR2 is SQIVND (reference sequence). This CDR3 has 13 amino acids. Trimming took off 7 bases at V and 7 bases at J, with 14 bases between the two ends. CDR3 coding DNA: TGTGCCAGTACTCCCCCTCTGGGTAATGAGCAGTTCTTC. This translates into CASTPPLGNEQFF.

In its sample, this clone was seen a few times. The chain couples TRBV7-9 to TRBJ2-5; tentatively, D is TRBD2 (6 bases). Germline CDR1 and CDR2: SEHNR and FQNEAQ (reference sequence). Trimming took off 0 bases at V and 0 bases at J, with 11 bases between the two ends. The CDR3 runs to 16 residues. The chain's CDR3 is CASSLALGGYQETQYF. In DNA form, the CDR3 reads TGTGCCAGCAGCTTAGCCTTAGGAGGGTACCAAGAGACCCAGTACTTC.